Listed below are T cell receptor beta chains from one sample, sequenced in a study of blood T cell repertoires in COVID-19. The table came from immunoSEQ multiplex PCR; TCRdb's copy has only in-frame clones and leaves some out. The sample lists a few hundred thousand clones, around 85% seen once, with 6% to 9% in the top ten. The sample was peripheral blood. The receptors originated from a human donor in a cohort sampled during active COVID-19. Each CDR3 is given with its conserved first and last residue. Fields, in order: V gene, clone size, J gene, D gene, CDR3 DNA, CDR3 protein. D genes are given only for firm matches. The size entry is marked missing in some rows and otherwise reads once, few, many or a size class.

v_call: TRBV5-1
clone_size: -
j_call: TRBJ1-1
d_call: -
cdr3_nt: TGCGCCAGCAGCTCCGTAGACCGACAGAACACTGAAGCTTTCTTT
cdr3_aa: CASSSVDRQNTEAFF

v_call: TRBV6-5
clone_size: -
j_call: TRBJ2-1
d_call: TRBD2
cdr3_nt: TGTGCCAGCAGACTAGCGGGGGTCGGTGAGCAGTTCTTC
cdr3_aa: CASRLAGVGEQFF

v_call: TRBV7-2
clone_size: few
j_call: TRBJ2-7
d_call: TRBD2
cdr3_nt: TGTGCCAGCAGCTTAGTCGGCGGGGGATCCTCCTACGAGCAGTACTTC
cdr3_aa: CASSLVGGGSSYEQYF

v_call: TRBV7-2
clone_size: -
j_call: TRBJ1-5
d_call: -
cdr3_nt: TGTGCCAGCAGCTTACCTAAACGGGAGTACAATCAGCCCCAGCATTTT
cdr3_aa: CASSLPKREYNQPQHF

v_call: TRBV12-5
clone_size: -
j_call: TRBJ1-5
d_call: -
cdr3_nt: TGTGCTAGTGGTTTCTCGGGTCAGCCCCAGCATTTT
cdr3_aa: CASGFSGQPQHF

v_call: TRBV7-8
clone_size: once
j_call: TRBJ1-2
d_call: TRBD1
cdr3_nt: TGTGCCAGCAGCTACGTACAAGGGGACCGTACAGGGGATTGGGACTATGGCTACACCTTC
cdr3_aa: CASSYVQGDRTGDWDYGYTF

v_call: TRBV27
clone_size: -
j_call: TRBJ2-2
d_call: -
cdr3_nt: TGTGCCAGCAGTTTAGCAGGGGCCGGGGAGCTGTTTTTT
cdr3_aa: CASSLAGAGELFF

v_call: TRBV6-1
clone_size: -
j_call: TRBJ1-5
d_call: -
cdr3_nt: TGTGCCAGCAGTGAAGCGCTTCGAGGCAGAAGCAATCAGCCCCAGCATTTT
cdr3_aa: CASSEALRGRSNQPQHF

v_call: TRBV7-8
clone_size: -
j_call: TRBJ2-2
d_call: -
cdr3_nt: TGTGCCAGCAGCTTAGAAGTGGGGAGATACACCGGGGAGCTGTTTTTT
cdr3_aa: CASSLEVGRYTGELFF

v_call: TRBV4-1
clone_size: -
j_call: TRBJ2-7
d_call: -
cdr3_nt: TGCGCCAGCAGCCAAGATAACGGTTACGAGCAGTACTTC
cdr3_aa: CASSQDNGYEQYF

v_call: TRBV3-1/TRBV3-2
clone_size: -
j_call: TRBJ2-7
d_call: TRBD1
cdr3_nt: TGTGCCAGCAGCGCCACGGACAGGGACTCCTACGAGCAGTACTTC
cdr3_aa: CASSATDRDSYEQYF

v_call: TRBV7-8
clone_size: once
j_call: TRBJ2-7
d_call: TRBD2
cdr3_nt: TGTGCCAGCAGCGCACGGGGGGGCCCGTCCTACGAGCAGTACTTC
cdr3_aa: CASSARGGPSYEQYF

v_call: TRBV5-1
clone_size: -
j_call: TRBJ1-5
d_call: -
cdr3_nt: TGCGCCAGCGCCGCTGACAGCTATCAGCCCCAGCATTTT
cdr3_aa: CASAADSYQPQHF

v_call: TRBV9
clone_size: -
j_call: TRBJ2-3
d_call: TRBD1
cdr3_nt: TGTGCCAGCAGCCTGACAGGGGGCGCAGATACGCAGTATTTT
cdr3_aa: CASSLTGGADTQYF

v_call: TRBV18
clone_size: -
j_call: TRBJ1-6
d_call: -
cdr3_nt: TGTGCCAGCTCAGCGTTCTATAATTCACCCCTCCACTTT
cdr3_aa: CASSAFYNSPLHF

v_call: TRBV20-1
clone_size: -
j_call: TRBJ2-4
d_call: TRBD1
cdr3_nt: TGCAGTGCTAGTAAATCGGGACAGGCAAACATTCAGTACTTC
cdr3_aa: CSASKSGQANIQYF

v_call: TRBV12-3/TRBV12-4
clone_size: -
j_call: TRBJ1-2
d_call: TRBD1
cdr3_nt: TGTGCCAGCAGTGTTGACAGGGATGGCTACACCTTC
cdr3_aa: CASSVDRDGYTF

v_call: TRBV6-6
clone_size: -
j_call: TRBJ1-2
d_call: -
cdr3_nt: TGTGCCAGCAGTTTGGGGGGGGGCGACTATGGCTACACCTTC
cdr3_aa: CASSLGGGDYGYTF

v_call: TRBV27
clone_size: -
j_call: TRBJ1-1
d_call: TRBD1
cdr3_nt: TGTGCCAGCAGAAAGACAGGGTCCACTGAAGCTTTCTTT
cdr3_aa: CASRKTGSTEAFF

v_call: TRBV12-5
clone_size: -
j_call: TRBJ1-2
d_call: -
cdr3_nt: TGTGCTAGTGGTTTGGCCTCGGTGAATGGCTACACCTTC
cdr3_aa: CASGLASVNGYTF

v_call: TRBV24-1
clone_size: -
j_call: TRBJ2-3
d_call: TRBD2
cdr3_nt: TGTGCCACCAGTGATTCCCTAGCGGGGGGCTTCTCAGATACGCAGTATTTT
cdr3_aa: CATSDSLAGGFSDTQYF

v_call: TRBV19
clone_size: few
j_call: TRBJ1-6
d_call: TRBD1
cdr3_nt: TGTGCCAGTAGTATGGCGGAGACAGGGGGTTCACCCCTCCACTTT
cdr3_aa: CASSMAETGGSPLHF

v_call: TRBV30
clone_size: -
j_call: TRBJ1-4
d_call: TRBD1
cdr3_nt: TGTGCCTGGAGACAGGGGGGATCCGAAAAACTGTTTTTT
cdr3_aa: CAWRQGGSEKLFF

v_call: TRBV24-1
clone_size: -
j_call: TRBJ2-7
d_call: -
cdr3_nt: TGTGCCACCAGTGATTTAAGGGGTGAGCAGTACTTC
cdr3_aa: CATSDLRGEQYF

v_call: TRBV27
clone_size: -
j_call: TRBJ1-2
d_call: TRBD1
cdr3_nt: TGTGCCAGCAGTTCACACGACAGGGGGCGCATCTATGGCTACACCTTC
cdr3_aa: CASSSHDRGRIYGYTF

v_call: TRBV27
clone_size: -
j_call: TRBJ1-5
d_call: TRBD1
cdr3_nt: TGTGCCAGCAGATTAACAGGGGTAAATCAGCCCCAGCATTTT
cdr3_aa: CASRLTGVNQPQHF

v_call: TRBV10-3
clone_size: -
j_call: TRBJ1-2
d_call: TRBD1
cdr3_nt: TGTGCCATCAGTGGATCCGGACAGGGGGTTGGCTACACCTTC
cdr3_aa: CAISGSGQGVGYTF

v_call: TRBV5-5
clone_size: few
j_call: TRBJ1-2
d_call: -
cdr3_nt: TGTGCCAGCAGCTTGGGAGGCGTTCGGGGGACTAGTGGCTACACCTTC
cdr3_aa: CASSLGGVRGTSGYTF

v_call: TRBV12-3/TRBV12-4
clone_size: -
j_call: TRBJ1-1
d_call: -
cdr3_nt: TGTGCCAGCGGCAGGGAGGGGGGTACTGAAGCTTTCTTT
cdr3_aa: CASGREGGTEAFF

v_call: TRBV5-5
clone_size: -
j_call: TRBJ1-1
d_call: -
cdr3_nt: TGTGCCAGCAGCCGGCACCCGGGAACCATAGCCATGAACACTGAAGCTTTCTTT
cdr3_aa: CASSRHPGTIAMNTEAFF

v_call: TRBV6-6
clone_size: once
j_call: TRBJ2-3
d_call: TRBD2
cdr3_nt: TGTGCCAGCAGACGGACTAGCGGGGTCTTCACAGATACGCAGTATTTT
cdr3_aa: CASRRTSGVFTDTQYF

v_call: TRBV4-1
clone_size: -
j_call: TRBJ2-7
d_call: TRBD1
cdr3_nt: TGCGCCAGCAGCCAAATCTACAGGGGGCGATTAGAGCAGTACTTC
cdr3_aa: CASSQIYRGRLEQYF

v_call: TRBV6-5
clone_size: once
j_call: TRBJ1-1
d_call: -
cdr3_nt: TGTGCCAGCAGCGACAGCACTGAAGCTTTCTTT
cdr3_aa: CASSDSTEAFF

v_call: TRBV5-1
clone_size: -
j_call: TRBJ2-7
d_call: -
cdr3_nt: TGCGCCAGCAGCCCGGGGAACTACGAGCAGTACTTC
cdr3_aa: CASSPGNYEQYF

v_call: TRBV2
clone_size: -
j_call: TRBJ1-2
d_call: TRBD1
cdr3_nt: TGTGCCAGCACCACGCTAGCAGGGGGGTATGGCTACACCTTC
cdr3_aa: CASTTLAGGYGYTF

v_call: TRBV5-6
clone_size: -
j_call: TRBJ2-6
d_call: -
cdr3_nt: TGTGCCAGCAGCCGAGATTATGGGGGCAGGGCGAGTCTCCCCAACGTCCTGACTTTC
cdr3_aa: CASSRDYGGRASLPNVLTF

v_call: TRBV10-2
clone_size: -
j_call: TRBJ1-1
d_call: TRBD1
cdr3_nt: TGCGCCAGCAGTGGGCTAGACAGGGGAGAGGGTGAAGCTTTCTTT
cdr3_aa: CASSGLDRGEGEAFF

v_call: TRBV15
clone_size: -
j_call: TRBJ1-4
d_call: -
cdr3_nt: TGTGCCACCAGCAGGTCCGGGACAAAAAATGAAAAACTGTTTTTT
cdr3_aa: CATSRSGTKNEKLFF

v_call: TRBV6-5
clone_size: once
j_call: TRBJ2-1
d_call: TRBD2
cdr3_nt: TGTGCCAGCAGGCCGGGACTAGTAAACTACAATGAGCAGTTCTTC
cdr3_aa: CASRPGLVNYNEQFF

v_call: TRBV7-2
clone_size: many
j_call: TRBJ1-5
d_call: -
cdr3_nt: TGTGCCAGCAGCTTATTTAGGGGGGGCTATCAGCCCCAGCATTTT
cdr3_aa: CASSLFRGGYQPQHF

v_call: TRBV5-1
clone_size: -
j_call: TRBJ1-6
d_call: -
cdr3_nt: TGCGCCAGCAGCTTGGTACAGGCTAAAAATTCACCCCTCCACTTT
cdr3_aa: CASSLVQAKNSPLHF

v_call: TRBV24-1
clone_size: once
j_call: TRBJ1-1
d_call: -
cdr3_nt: TGTGCCACCTCGGGACACTTGAACACTGAAGCTTTCTTT
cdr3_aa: CATSGHLNTEAFF

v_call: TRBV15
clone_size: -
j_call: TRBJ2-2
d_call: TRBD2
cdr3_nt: TGTGCCACCAGCAGAGTTCACGGACTAGCGGGGCGGGTCACCGGGGAGCTGTTTTTT
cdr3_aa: CATSRVHGLAGRVTGELFF

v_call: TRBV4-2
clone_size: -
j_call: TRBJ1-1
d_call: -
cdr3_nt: TGTGCCAGCAGCTCTAGCATGAACACTGAAGCTTTCTTT
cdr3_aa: CASSSSMNTEAFF

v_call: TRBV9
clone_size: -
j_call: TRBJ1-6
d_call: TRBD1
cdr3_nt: TGTGCCAGCAGCGTAGGCTCCGGGACAGGGTACGGTTCACCCCTCCACTTT
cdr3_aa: CASSVGSGTGYGSPLHF

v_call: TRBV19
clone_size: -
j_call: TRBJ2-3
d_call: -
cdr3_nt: TGTGCCAGTAGTATAGGGTACGAGAGGCGCCTAACAGATACGCAGTATTTT
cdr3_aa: CASSIGYERRLTDTQYF